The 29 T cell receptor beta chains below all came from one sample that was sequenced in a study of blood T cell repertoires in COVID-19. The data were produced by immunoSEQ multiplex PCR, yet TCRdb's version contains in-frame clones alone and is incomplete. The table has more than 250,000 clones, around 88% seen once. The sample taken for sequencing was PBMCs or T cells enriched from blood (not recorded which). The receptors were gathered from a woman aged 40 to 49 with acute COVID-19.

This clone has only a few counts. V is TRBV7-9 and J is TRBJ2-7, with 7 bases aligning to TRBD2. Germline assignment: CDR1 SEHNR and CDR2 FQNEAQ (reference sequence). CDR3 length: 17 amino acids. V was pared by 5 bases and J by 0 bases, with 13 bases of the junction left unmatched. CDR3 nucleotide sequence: TGTGCCAGCAGCCTCTTTCCCGGGACTACGAGCTCCTACGAGCAGTACTTC. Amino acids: CASSLFPGTTSSYEQYF.

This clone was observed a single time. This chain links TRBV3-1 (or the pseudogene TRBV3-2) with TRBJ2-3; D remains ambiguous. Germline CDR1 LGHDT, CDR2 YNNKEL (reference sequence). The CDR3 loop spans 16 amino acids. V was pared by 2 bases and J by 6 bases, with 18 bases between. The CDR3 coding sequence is TGTGCCAGCAGCCAATCCCCCCGCGGTTCCTGGGATACGCAGTATTTT. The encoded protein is CASSQSPRGSWDTQYF.

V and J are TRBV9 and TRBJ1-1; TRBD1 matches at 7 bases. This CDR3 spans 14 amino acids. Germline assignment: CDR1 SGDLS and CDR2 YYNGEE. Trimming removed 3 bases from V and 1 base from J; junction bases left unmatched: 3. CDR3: CASSAGQKNTEAFF. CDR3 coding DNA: TGTGCCAGCAGCGCGGGACAGAAGAACACTGAAGCTTTCTTT.

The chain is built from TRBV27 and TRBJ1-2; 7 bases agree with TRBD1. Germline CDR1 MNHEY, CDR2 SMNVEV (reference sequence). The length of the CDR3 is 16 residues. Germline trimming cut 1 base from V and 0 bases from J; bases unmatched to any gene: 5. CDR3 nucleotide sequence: TGTGCCAGCAGTTTATTAAAACAGGGGTCTAACTATGGCTACACCTTC. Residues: CASSLLKQGSNYGYTF.

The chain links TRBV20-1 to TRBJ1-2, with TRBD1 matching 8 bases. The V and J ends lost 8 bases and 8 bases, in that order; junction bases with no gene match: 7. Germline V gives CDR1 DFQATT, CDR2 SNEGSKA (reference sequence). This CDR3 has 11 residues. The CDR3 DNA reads TGCAGTTCCAGCAGGGGGCACGGCTACACCTTC. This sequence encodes CSSSRGHGYTF.

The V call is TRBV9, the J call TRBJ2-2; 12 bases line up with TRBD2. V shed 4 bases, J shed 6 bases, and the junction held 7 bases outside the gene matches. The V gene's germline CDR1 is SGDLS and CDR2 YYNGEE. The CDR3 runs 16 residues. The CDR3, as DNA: TGTGCCAGCAGCCCGCGACTAGCGGGAGTAGCCGGGGAGCTGTTTTTT. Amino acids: CASSPRLAGVAGELFF.

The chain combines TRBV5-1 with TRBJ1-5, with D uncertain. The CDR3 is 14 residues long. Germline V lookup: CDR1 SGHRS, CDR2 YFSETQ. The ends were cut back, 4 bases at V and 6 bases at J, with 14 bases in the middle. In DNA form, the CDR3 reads TGCGCCAGCAGCCACGGTGGGAGTGGTCAGCCCCAGCATTTT. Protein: CASSHGGSGQPQHF.

The CDR3 region is CASRLARLAGVGKTQYF. CDR3 nucleotide sequence: TGTGCAAGTCGCTTAGCGCGGCTAGCGGGAGTGGGGAAGACCCAGTACTTC. The J gene is TRBJ2-5, the V gene TRBV12-2; no check of the table's D call, TRBD2, against the DNA was made. TRBV12-2 is described as a pseudogene. The CDR3 contains 17 residues.

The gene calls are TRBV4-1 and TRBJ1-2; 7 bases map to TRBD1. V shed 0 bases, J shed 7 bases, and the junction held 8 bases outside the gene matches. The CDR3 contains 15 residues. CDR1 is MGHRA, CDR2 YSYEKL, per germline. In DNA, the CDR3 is TGCGCCAGCAGCCAAGAGAGTACAGGGGTCTTTGGCTACACCTTC. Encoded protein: CASSQESTGVFGYTF.

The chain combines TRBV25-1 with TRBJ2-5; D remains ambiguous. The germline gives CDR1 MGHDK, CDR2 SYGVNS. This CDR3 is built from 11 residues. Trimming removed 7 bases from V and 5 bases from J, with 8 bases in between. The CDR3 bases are TGTGCCAGCACCTCGTCCGAGACCCAGTACTTC. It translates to CASTSSETQYF.

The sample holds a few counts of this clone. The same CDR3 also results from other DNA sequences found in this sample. The CDR3 protein is CASSSGSGANVLTF. In DNA, the CDR3 is TGCGCCAGCAGCTCCGGCTCTGGGGCCAACGTCCTGACTTTC. This rearrangement joins TRBV5-1 to TRBJ2-6, with unresolved D. The CDR3 runs to 14 residues. V lost 3 bases and J 0 bases, leaving 4 bases between the germline ends. Germline V gene lookup returns CDR1 SGHRS and CDR2 YFSETQ.

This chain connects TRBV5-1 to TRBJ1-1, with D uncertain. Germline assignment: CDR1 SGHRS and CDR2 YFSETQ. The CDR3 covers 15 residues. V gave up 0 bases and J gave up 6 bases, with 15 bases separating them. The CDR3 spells CASSLEFRVSAEAFF. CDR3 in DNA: TGCGCCAGCAGCTTGGAATTCCGGGTTAGTGCTGAAGCTTTCTTT.

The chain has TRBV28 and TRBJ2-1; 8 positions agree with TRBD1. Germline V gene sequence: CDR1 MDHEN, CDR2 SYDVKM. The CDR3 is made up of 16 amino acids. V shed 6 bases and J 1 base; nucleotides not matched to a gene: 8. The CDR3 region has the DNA TGTGCCAGCAGATCGAACAGGGGGTGGTCCTACAATGAGCAGTTCTTC. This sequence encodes CASRSNRGWSYNEQFF.

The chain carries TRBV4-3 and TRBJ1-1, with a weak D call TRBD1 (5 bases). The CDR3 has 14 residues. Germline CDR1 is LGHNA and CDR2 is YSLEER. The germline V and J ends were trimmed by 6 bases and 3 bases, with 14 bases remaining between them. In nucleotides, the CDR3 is TGCGCCAGCAGTATCGGGGGATATGACACTGAAGCTTTCTTT. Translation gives CASSIGGYDTEAFF.

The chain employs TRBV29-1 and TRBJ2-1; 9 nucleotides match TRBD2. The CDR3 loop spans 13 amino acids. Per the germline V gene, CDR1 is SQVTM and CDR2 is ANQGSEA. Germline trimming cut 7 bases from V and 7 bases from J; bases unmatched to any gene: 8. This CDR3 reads CSAEGGRGNEQFF. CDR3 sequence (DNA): TGCAGCGCCGAAGGCGGGAGGGGGAATGAGCAGTTCTTC.

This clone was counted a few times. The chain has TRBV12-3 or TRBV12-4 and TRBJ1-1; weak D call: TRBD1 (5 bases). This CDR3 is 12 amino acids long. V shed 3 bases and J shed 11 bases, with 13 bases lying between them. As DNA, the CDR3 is TGTGCCAGCAGTTTGGCAGGGTTCGGGGCTTTCTTT. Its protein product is CASSLAGFGAFF.

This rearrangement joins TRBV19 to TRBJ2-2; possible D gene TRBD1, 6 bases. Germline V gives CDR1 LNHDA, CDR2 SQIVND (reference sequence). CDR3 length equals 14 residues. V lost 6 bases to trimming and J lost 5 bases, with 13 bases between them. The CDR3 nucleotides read TGTGCCAGTAGACCTCACAGGGCTACCGGGGAGCTGTTTTTT. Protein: CASRPHRATGELFF.

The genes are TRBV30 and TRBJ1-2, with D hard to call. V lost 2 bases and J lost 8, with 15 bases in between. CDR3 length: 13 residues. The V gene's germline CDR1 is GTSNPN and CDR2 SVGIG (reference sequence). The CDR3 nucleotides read TGTGCCTGGAGTCCTCCTGGGTTGCGGGGCTACACCTTC. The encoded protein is CAWSPPGLRGYTF.

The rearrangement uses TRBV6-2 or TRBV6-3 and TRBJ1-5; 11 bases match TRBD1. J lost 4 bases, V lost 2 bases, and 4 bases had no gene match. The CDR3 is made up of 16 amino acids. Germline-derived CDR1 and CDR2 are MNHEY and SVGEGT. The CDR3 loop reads CASSYPDRGRNQPQHF. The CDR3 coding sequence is TGTGCCAGCAGTTACCCGGACAGGGGGCGAAATCAGCCCCAGCATTTT.

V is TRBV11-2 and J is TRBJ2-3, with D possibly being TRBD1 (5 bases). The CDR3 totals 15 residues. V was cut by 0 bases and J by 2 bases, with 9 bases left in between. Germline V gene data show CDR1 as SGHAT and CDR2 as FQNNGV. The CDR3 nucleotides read TGTGCCAGCAGCTTAGAGGACACCTTCACAGATACGCAGTATTTT. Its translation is CASSLEDTFTDTQYF.

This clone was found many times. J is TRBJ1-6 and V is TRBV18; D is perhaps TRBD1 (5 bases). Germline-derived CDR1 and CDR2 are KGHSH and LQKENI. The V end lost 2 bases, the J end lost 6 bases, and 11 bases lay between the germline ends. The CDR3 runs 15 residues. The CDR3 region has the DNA TGTGCCAGCTCACCATATTCCCAGGGTAATTCACCCCTCCACTTT. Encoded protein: CASSPYSQGNSPLHF.

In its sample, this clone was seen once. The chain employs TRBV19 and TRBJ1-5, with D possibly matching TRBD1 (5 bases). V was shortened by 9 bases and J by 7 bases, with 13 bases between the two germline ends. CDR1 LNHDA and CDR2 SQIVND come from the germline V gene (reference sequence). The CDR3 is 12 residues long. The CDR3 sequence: CASRRGSQPQHF. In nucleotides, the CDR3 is TGTGCCAGCCGGAGGGGTAGCCAGCCCCAGCATTTT.

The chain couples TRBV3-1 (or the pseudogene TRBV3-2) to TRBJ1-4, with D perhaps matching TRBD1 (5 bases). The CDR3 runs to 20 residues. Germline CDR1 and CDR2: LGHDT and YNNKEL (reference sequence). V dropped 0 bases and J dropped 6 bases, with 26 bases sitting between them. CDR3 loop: CASSQDRAKTTAREDEKLFF. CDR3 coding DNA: TGTGCCAGCAGCCAAGATCGAGCAAAAACGACCGCCAGGGAGGATGAAAAACTGTTTTTT.

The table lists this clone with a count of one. This chain's CDR3 is CAISDNSPSHYGYTF. The CDR3 bases are TGTGCCATCAGTGATAACTCTCCTTCCCACTATGGCTACACCTTC. The V call is TRBV10-3, the J call TRBJ1-2, with D uncertain. Germline-derived CDR1 and CDR2 are ENHRY and SYGVKD. Trimming shortened V by 3 bases and J by 3 bases, and 14 bases separated the two germline ends. The CDR3 contains 15 residues.

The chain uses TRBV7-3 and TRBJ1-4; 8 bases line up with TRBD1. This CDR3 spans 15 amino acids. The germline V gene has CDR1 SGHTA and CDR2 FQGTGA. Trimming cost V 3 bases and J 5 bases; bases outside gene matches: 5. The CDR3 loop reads CASSFGTGRNEKLFF. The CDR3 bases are TGTGCCAGCAGCTTCGGGACAGGCCGAAATGAAAAACTGTTTTTT.

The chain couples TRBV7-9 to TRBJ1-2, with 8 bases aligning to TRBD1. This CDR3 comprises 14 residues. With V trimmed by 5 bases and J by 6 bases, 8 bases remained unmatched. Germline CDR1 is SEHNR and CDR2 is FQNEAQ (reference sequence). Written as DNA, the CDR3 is TGTGCCAGCAGCCAAGGACAGGGAATCAATGGCTACACCTTC. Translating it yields CASSQGQGINGYTF.

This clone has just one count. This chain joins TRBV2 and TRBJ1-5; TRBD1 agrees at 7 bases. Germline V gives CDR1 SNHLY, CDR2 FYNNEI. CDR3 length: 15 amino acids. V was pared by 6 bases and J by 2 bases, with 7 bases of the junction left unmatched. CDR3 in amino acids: CASRKGAMGNQPQHF. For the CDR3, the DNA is TGTGCCAGCAGGAAGGGGGCAATGGGCAATCAGCCCCAGCATTTT.

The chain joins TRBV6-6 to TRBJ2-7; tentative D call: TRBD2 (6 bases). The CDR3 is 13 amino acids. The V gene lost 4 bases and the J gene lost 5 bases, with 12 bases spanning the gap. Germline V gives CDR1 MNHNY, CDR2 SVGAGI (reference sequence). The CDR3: CASSSWEVHEQYV. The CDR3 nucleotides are TGTGCCAGCAGTTCCTGGGAGGTCCACGAGCAGTACGTC.

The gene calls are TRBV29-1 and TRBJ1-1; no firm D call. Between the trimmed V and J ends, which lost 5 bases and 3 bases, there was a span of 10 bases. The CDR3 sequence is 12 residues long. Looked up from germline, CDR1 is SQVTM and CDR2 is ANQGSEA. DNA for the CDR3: TGCAGCGTTCATCACCGGGACACTGAAGCTTTCTTT. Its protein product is CSVHHRDTEAFF.